The 24 T cell receptor beta chains given below trace back to one sample, sequenced in a study of OX40 agonist ivuxolimab in advanced cancers. Repertoires were generated with immunoSEQ multiplex PCR, while TCRdb's copy carries only in-frame clones and drops some. The data hold some 20,000 clones, with roughly 69% observed a single time. This material consisted of CD4+ or CD8+ T cells sorted from blood, taken in a trial of the OX40 agonist ivuxolimab. These receptors came from an adult with an advanced solid tumor such as melanoma, head and neck, liver or kidney cancer.

This chain links TRBV29-1 with TRBJ1-4; no definite D call. Germline assignment: CDR1 SQVTM and CDR2 ANQGSEA. The CDR3 sequence is 16 residues long. The ends were cut back, 3 bases at V and 0 bases at J, with 14 bases in the middle. Here the CDR3 reads CSVDLGFRATNEKLFF. DNA of the CDR3: TGCAGCGTTGATCTGGGGTTTAGGGCAACTAATGAAAAACTGTTTTTT.

This CDR3 is CASSVTGHEQYF. In DNA, the CDR3 is TGTGCCAGCAGCGTGACAGGGCACGAGCAGTACTTC. The genes are TRBV5-5 and TRBJ2-7; 7 nucleotides agree with TRBD1. Germline V gene lookup returns CDR1 SGHKS and CDR2 YYEKEE (reference sequence). The CDR3 is 12 amino acids. V gave up 4 bases and J gave up 5 bases; unmatched junction bases: 3.

This clone is classed as medium-sized (0.01 to 0.1%). The rearrangement links TRBV7-6 to TRBJ2-7; the match to TRBD1 covers 7 bases. CDR3 length: 13 residues. V lost 2 bases, J lost 5 bases, and 3 bases stayed unmatched. CDR1 is SGHVS and CDR2 is FNYEAQ in the germline V gene. CDR3 residues: CASSLSGTDEQYF. In DNA, the CDR3 is TGTGCCAGCAGCTTATCCGGGACAGACGAGCAGTACTTC.

The chain joins TRBV28 to TRBJ2-7; D ambiguous. Trimming took off 1 base at V and 2 bases at J, with 9 bases between the two ends. The CDR3 has 14 residues. Germline CDR1 MDHEN, CDR2 SYDVKM. The chain's CDR3 is CASSLFGRTYEQYF. CDR3 nucleotide sequence: TGTGCCAGCAGTTTATTCGGCCGAACCTACGAGCAGTACTTC.

This rearrangement joins TRBV7-3 to TRBJ2-1; TRBD2 matches 9 bases. Per germline, CDR1 SGHTA and CDR2 FQGTGA. The CDR3 runs to 17 residues. The V gene end was trimmed by 3 bases and the J gene end by 2 bases; junction bases not matched to a gene: 8. The CDR3 reads CASSLTFSGSPYNEQFF. In nucleotides, the CDR3 is TGTGCCAGCAGCTTGACTTTTAGCGGGAGTCCCTACAATGAGCAGTTCTTC.

The chain carries TRBV28 and TRBJ2-3, with 10 bases that match TRBD2. Germline CDR1 MDHEN, CDR2 SYDVKM. V was clipped by 0 bases and J by 6 bases; unmatched bases: 9. The CDR3 runs to 17 residues. In DNA form, the CDR3 reads TGTGCCAGCAGTTTATGGTCTAGCGGGAGTGTTTCGGATACGCAGTATTTT. Amino acid sequence: CASSLWSSGSVSDTQYF.

The V call is TRBV27, the J call TRBJ2-7; D may match TRBD1 or TRBD2 (5 bases each). There are 13 residues in the CDR3. V lost 6 bases and J 4 bases, leaving 13 bases between the germline ends. Germline CDR1 MNHEY, CDR2 SMNVEV (reference sequence). The CDR3 here is CASSRRDGYEQYF. The DNA of the CDR3 is TGTGCCAGCAGCCGCCGGGACGGTTACGAGCAGTACTTC.

The rearrangement uses TRBV6-6 and TRBJ2-5, with TRBD1 identical over 7 bases. The V gene end was trimmed by 10 bases and the J gene end by 5 bases; junction bases not matched to a gene: 13. CDR3 length equals 14 residues. CDR1 and CDR2 from the germline V gene are MNHNY and SVGAGI (reference sequence). CDR3 nucleotide sequence: TGTGCCACAGGGGGAGCCCGGGTACAGGAGACCCAGTACTTC. This sequence encodes CATGGARVQETQYF.

The V gene is TRBV6-5, the J gene TRBJ1-2; D is undetermined. CDR1 and CDR2 (germline): MNHEY, SVGAGI. CDR3 size: 14 residues. V lost 0 bases, J lost 8 bases, and 13 bases lay in between. CDR3 in amino acids: CASSYSVALGGYTF. CDR3 DNA: TGTGCCAGCAGTTACTCGGTCGCCTTGGGGGGCTACACCTTC.

This chain links TRBV13 with TRBJ2-3, with a tentative D call TRBD2 (6 bases). Trimming pared 5 bases from V and 0 bases from J, leaving 12 bases between. The CDR3 is made up of 15 amino acids. Germline loops: CDR1 PRHDT, CDR2 FYEKMQ (reference sequence). CDR3 bases: TGTGCCAGCAGCCCTAACGGGGGAAGCACAGATACGCAGTATTTT. This translates into CASSPNGGSTDTQYF.

The V call is TRBV28, the J call TRBJ2-2, with D perhaps TRBD1 (6 bases). This CDR3 is built from 14 residues. The germline V and J ends were trimmed by 5 bases and 4 bases, with 11 bases remaining between them. CDR1 MDHEN and CDR2 SYDVKM come from the germline V gene. CDR3 DNA: TGTGCCAGCAGTCCCCGGGACACCACCGGGGAGCTGTTTTTT. It encodes CASSPRDTTGELFF.

The V gene is TRBV6-5, the J gene TRBJ1-2; D possibly corresponds to TRBD1 (5 bases). Per the germline V gene, CDR1 is MNHEY and CDR2 is SVGAGI. This CDR3 contains 12 residues. V shed 6 bases and J shed 8 bases, with 13 bases lying between them. As DNA, the CDR3 is TGTGCCAGCAGCCAGGGACTCATGGGCTACACCTTC. Translation: CASSQGLMGYTF.

On this clone itself: A much larger clonotype is one base distant, so this may be a read error. The J gene is TRBJ1-1, the V gene TRBV6-5; 8 bases fit TRBD1. Germline V gene lookup returns CDR1 MNHEY and CDR2 SVGAGI. The V segment lost 5 bases and the J segment 1 base; nucleotides outside the gene matches: 3. This CDR3 has 14 amino acids. The DNA of the CDR3 is TGTGCCAGCAGTCCCGGGACAGGGAACACTGAAGCTTTCTTT. Protein sequence: CASSPGTGNTEAFF.

The V gene is TRBV27, the J gene TRBJ2-1, with D perhaps TRBD1 (5 bases). This CDR3 is built from 17 residues. Germline CDR1 and CDR2: MNHEY and SMNVEV (reference sequence). V lost 3 bases and J 0 bases, leaving 15 bases between the germline ends. DNA for the CDR3: TGTGCCAGCAGTTTTATTTTGACAGCGAGCTCCTACAATGAGCAGTTCTTC. Translation gives CASSFILTASSYNEQFF.

With regard to this clone: An end of the junction does not agree with germline; a read error may underlie this. The chain uses TRBV11-2 and TRBJ2-3; 8 bases are a match to TRBD2. Per germline, CDR1 SGHAT and CDR2 FQNNGV. This CDR3 is built from 17 residues. The CDR3 protein is CASSQEGLALSTDTQYF. The CDR3, as DNA: TGCGCCAGCAGCCAAGAAGGACTAGCCCTCAGCACAGATACGCAGTATTTT.

Turning to this clone: At one end, the junction sequence differs from germline, possibly due to a read error. V usage is TRBV5-1 and J usage is TRBJ2-5, with D unresolved. The CDR3 consists of 13 residues. Per germline, CDR1 SGHRS and CDR2 YFSETQ. DNA for the CDR3: TGTGCCAGCAGCTTTCGGCCTCAAGAGACCCAGTACTTC. Residues: CASSFRPQETQYF.

The chain recombines TRBV21-1 with TRBJ2-7; the listed D gene, TRBD1, was not tested against the DNA. TRBV21-1 is termed a pseudogene. There are 16 residues in the CDR3. CDR3 residues: CASSPLPRDRGYEQYF. The DNA of the CDR3 is TGTGCCAGCAGCCCCCTCCCCCGGGACAGGGGATACGAGCAGTACTTC.

The chain has TRBV19 and TRBJ2-1; TRBD2 matches at 12 bases. In germline, CDR1 is LNHDA, CDR2 SQIVND (reference sequence). The V and J ends lost 5 bases and 6 bases, in that order; junction bases with no gene match: 5. This CDR3 region has 15 residues. Written as DNA, the CDR3 is TGTGCCAGTAGTGTAGGACTAGCGGGATCCAATGAGCAGTTCTTC. Translation: CASSVGLAGSNEQFF. Filled out from reference TRBV19 and TRBJ2-1, the complete variable domain reads DGGITQSPKYLFRKEGQNVTLSCEQNLNHDAMYWYRQDPGQGLRLIYYSQIVNDFQKGDIAEGYSVSREKKESFPLTVTSAQKNPTAFYLCASSVGLAGSNEQFFGPGTRLTVL.

V and J are TRBV11-2 and TRBJ1-1; the match to TRBD1 covers 7 bases. Germline V gene lookup returns CDR1 SGHAT and CDR2 FQNNGV. The ends lost 3 bases at V and 6 bases at J; junction bases unmatched: 10. CDR3 length equals 15 residues. The CDR3 reads CASSFRRGQGAEAFF. The CDR3 DNA reads as TGTGCCAGCAGCTTCAGGAGGGGGCAGGGCGCTGAAGCTTTCTTT.

The V and J genes are TRBV10-3 and TRBJ2-7; D remains unclear. Trimming shortened V by 2 bases and J by 9 bases, and 17 bases separated the two germline ends. Per germline, CDR1 ENHRY and CDR2 SYGVKD. The length of the CDR3 is 14 residues. In DNA form, the CDR3 reads TGTGCCATCAGTGAGCCGGCAGGCTTTTCTGTGCAGTACTTC. It specifies CAISEPAGFSVQYF.

The J gene is TRBJ2-7, the V gene TRBV19; the D is unclear. V was cut by 5 bases and J by 0 bases, with 11 bases left in between. Germline V gene data show CDR1 as LNHDA and CDR2 as SQIVND (reference sequence). The length of the CDR3 is 14 residues. CDR3 sequence reads: CASSHGSSSYEQYF. The CDR3, as DNA: TGTGCCAGTAGTCACGGGTCTAGCTCCTACGAGCAGTACTTC.

The chain has TRBV29-1 and TRBJ2-1; tentatively, D is TRBD1 (6 bases). The CDR3 has 11 residues. Per the germline V gene, CDR1 is SQVTM and CDR2 is ANQGSEA. V was shortened by 5 bases and J by 10 bases, with 12 bases between the two germline ends. CDR3 sequence (DNA): TGCAGCGTTCTACCGACAGGAGAGCAGTTCTTC. Encoded protein: CSVLPTGEQFF.

The rearrangement links TRBV6-1 to TRBJ1-1; D gene ambiguous. V dropped 4 bases and J dropped 2 bases, with 8 bases sitting between them. Germline CDR1 and CDR2: MNHNS and SASEGT. The CDR3 is 13 amino acids. The CDR3 DNA follows: TGTGCCAGCAGTGGGAGCATAAACACTGAAGCTTTCTTT. Encoded protein: CASSGSINTEAFF.

The chain carries TRBV19 and TRBJ2-7; no clear D. V was pared by 3 bases and J by 7 bases, with 13 bases between. The CDR3 contains 13 residues. From germline, CDR1 is LNHDA and CDR2 SQIVND (reference sequence). The CDR3, as DNA: TGTGCCAGTAGTATCCTCGACCGGTCAGAGCAGTACTTC. Amino acid sequence: CASSILDRSEQYF.